The clone carrying this T cell receptor beta chain was seen many times. What it binds is not known. The V gene's germline CDR1 is SGHDT and CDR2 YYEEEE. The CDR3 is 15 amino acids. Trimming pared 2 bases from V and 5 bases from J, leaving 16 bases between. This record belongs to a study of CD8 T cells in ankylosing spondylitis. Whole-study results and caveats: Reported data indicate significant enrichment of disease-linked clones within matched ankylosing spondylitis synovial fluid. There was a TCR beta motif, made of roughly eight highly homologous variants, that appeared characteristic of ankylosing spondylitis blood.

Libraries of TCR beta came from quantitative 5'-RACE with molecular barcodes. One entry per CDR3 protein, called by TCRdb with MiXCR from the 5' RACE reads. The table has 250,000 or so distinct CDR3 sequences, approximately 24% seen once. This TCR was recovered from a male donor with ankylosing spondylitis or in good health (not recorded which). The sequenced sample consisted of blood, either unsorted or a sorted T cell fraction (not recorded which). The chain combines TRBV5-6 with TRBJ2-5; tentative D call: TRBD1 (6 bases). The CDR3 sequence: CASSLPSRGVETQYF. The CDR3 bases are TGTGCCAGCAGCTTACCTAGCAGGGGTGTTGAGACCCAGTACTTC.